One sample yielded the 10 T cell receptor beta chains listed below, sequenced in a study of OX40 agonist ivuxolimab in advanced cancers. Sequencing used immunoSEQ multiplex PCR; TCRdb keeps in-frame clones, though not all of them. The sample yields approximately 70,000 clones, more than 80% seen once. The sample was CD4+ or CD8+ T cells sorted from blood, taken in a trial of the OX40 agonist ivuxolimab. The receptors here all came from an adult with an advanced solid tumor such as melanoma, head and neck, liver or kidney cancer.

This sequence joins TRBV9 and TRBJ1-1; D unclear. Trimming removed 0 bases from V and 0 bases from J, with 3 bases in between. Germline CDR1 is SGDLS and CDR2 is YYNGEE. This CDR3 is 13 amino acids long. The CDR3 DNA reads TGTGCCAGCAGCGTAGCGGTGAACACTGAAGCTTTCTTT. It encodes CASSVAVNTEAFF. Combining the CDR3 with reference TRBV9 and TRBJ1-1 gives the whole variable domain DSGVTQTPKHLITATGQRVTLRCSPRSGDLSVYWYQQSLDQGLQFLIQYYNGEERAKGNILERFSAQQFPDLHSELNLSSLELGDSALYFCASSVAVNTEAFFGQGTRLTVV.

The chain recombines TRBV11-3 with TRBJ1-6; no definite D call. Germline CDR1 reads SGHNT; CDR2 reads YENEEA. The CDR3 sequence is 14 residues long. Deletions cut 6 bases from V and 9 bases from J, with 15 bases between. CDR3 protein: CASSQLGPVSPLHF. CDR3 coding DNA: TGTGCCAGCAGTCAACTAGGCCCGGTTTCACCCCTCCACTTT.

The chain uses TRBV10-3 and TRBJ2-2, with a tentative D call TRBD1 (5 bases). This CDR3 has 15 amino acids. The ends were cut back, 4 bases at V and 4 bases at J, with 13 bases in the middle. Germline V CDR1 and CDR2: ENHRY, SYGVKD. The CDR3 reads CAISAVGAPTGELFF. The CDR3 DNA is TGTGCCATCAGTGCCGTTGGGGCTCCCACCGGGGAGCTGTTTTTT.

The J gene is TRBJ1-1, the V gene TRBV19; D is unclear. V dropped 4 bases and J dropped 1 base, with 10 bases sitting between them. CDR3 length: 14 residues. Germline V gene data show CDR1 as LNHDA and CDR2 as SQIVND (reference sequence). CDR3 sequence (DNA): TGTGCCAGTAGTACTAGTCACAGGAACACTGAAGCTTTCTTT. It translates to CASSTSHRNTEAFF.

V gene TRBV7-2 combines with J gene TRBJ1-1; D call uncertain. V dropped 4 bases and J dropped 0 bases, with 21 bases sitting between them. CDR3 length: 18 residues. Germline lookup yields CDR1 SGHTA and CDR2 FQGNSA. The CDR3 sequence: CASSSSMGGFSMNTEAFF. The CDR3 DNA is TGTGCCAGCAGCTCCTCCATGGGCGGGTTTTCCATGAACACTGAAGCTTTCTTT.

The chain links TRBV6-6 to TRBJ1-4; 7 bases match TRBD1. Trimming at V came to 2 bases and at J to 7 bases, leaving 7 bases not matched to a gene. The CDR3 sequence is 15 residues long. Germline loops: CDR1 MNHNY, CDR2 SVGAGI (reference sequence). CDR3 nucleotide sequence: TGTGCCAGCAGTTACCTACGACAGGGAGCTGAAAAACTGTTTTTT. This translates into CASSYLRQGAEKLFF.

The chain uses TRBV11-3 and TRBJ2-6, with D unclear. The CDR3 length is 14 residues. From germline, CDR1 is SGHNT and CDR2 YENEEA. V was cut by 5 bases and J by 4 bases, with 9 bases left in between. CDR3 loop: CASSGVRGANVLTF. In DNA, the CDR3 is TGTGCCAGCAGCGGAGTGCGAGGGGCCAACGTCCTGACTTTC.

The chain has TRBV4-1 and TRBJ1-2; TRBD1 agrees at 12 bases. The CDR3 is made up of 15 amino acids. Germline trimming cut 0 bases from V and 8 bases from J; bases unmatched to any gene: 4. Per the germline V gene, CDR1 is MGHRA and CDR2 is YSYEKL. DNA of the CDR3: TGCGCCAGCAGCCAAGAGGGACAGGGGGCCCGAGGCTACACCTTC. This sequence encodes CASSQEGQGARGYTF.

This sequence joins TRBV11-3 and TRBJ2-7; D remains unclear. The germline V gene has CDR1 SGHNT and CDR2 YENEEA. Trimming left V 1 base short and J 2 bases short, with 9 bases between. This CDR3 comprises 14 residues. The CDR3 region is CASSLARVTYEQYF. The CDR3 region has the DNA TGTGCCAGCAGCTTAGCCCGGGTAACCTACGAGCAGTACTTC.

The chain employs TRBV19 and TRBJ2-5, with D possibly matching TRBD1 (5 bases). The J call may be mistaken, given a closer DNA end match to TRBJ2-7. The CDR3 is 14 residues long. Germline CDR1 is LNHDA and CDR2 is SQIVND (reference sequence). The CDR3 DNA is TGTGCCAGTAGTGTCACAGGCCCATCCTACGAGCAGTACTTC. Translating gives CASSVTGPSYEQYF.